The entry below describes one T cell receptor beta chain. The target antigen is unknown. Assay used: immunoSEQ multiplex PCR; TCRdb lists only in-frame clones, some missing. The repertoire holds 350,000 to 450,000 clones, with around 93% as singletons. These data belong to a study of Ad26.COV2.S vaccination and SARS-CoV-2 variants. Across the whole study: Administration of Ad26.COV2.S was intramuscular, either once or twice 56 days apart.

CDR1 KGHSH and CDR2 LQKENI come from the germline V gene. The junction had 1 base not matched to a gene; V was cut back by 1 base and J by 0 bases. CDR3 length: 18 amino acids. Findings and caveats of the study: For non-spike TCRs, breadth in vaccine recipients resembled that in placebo recipients.

The treatment here: around 19 received Ad26.COV2.S at low or high dose, single or two shots; about 5 received placebo; per-sample allocation not given. Sampling was done on day 63 after the first vaccine or placebo injection. Adults aged 18-55 years in Boston included the donor. The vaccine antigen was prefusion-stabilized Wuhan SARS-CoV-2 spike. Specimen: peripheral blood, collected in a trial of Ad26.COV2.S vaccine versus placebo. This TCR derives from a person between 18 and 60 years old who received the Ad26.COV2.S COVID-19 vaccine or a placebo. The chain employs TRBV18 and TRBJ2-2; 14 nucleotides match TRBD2. In DNA form, the CDR3 reads TGTGCCAGCTCACCACGACTAGCGGGGGGGACGAACACCGGGGAGCTGTTTTTT. Translated: CASSPRLAGGTNTGELFF. Full variable domain (rest looked up from reference TRBV18 and TRBJ2-2): NAGVMQNPRHLVRRRGQEARLRCSPMKGHSHVYWYRQLPEEGLKFMVYLQKENIIDESGMPKERFSAEFPKEGPSILRIQQVVRGDSAAYFCASSPRLAGGTNTGELFFGEGSRLTVL.